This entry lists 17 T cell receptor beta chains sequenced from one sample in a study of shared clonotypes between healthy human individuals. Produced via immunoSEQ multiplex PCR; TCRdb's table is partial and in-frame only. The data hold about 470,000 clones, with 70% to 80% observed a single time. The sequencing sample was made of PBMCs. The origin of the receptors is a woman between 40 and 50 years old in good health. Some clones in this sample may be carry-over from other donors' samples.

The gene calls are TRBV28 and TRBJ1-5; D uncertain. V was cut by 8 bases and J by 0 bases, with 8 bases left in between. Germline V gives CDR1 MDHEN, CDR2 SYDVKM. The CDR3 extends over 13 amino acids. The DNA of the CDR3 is TGTGCCAGCCGGACCGATAGCAATCAGCCCCAGCATTTT. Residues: CASRTDSNQPQHF.

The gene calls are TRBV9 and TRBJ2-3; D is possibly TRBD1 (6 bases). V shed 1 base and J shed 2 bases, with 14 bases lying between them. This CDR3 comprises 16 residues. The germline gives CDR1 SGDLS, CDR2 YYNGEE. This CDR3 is CASSVLLTGSTDTQYF. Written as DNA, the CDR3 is TGTGCCAGCAGCGTATTACTGACAGGATCCACAGATACGCAGTATTTT.

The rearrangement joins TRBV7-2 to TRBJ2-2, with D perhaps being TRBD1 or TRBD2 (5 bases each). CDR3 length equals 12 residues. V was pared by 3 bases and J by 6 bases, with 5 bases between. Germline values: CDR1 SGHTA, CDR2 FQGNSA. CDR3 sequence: CASSLGPGELFF. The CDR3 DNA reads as TGTGCCAGCAGCTTGGGACCCGGGGAGCTGTTTTTT.

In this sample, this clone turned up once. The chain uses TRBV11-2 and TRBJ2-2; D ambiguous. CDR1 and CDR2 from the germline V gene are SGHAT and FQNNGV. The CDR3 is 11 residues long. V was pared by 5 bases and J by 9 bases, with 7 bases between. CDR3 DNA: TGTGCCAGCAGCCACCTCCGGGAGCTGTTTTTT. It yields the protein CASSHLRELFF.

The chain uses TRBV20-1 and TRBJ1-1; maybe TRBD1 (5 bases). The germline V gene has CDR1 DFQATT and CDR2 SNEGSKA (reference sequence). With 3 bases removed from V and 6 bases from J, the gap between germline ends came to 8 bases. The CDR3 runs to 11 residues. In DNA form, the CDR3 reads TGCAGTGCTAGTAGGGGATCTGAAGCTTTCTTT. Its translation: CSASRGSEAFF.

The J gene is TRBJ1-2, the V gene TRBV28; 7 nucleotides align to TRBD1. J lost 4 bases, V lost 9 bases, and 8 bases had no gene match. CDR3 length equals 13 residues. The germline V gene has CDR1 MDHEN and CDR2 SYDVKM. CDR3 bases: TGTGCCAGTGGACAGGCTCAGACCTATGGCTACACCTTC. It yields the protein CASGQAQTYGYTF.

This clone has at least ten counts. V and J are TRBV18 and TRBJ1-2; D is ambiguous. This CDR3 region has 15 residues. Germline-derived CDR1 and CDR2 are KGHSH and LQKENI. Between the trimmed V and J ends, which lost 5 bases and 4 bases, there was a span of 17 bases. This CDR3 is CASSSETVPPYGYTF. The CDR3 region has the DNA TGTGCCAGCTCAAGCGAGACGGTCCCACCCTATGGCTACACCTTC.

This chain's CDR3 is CASSLRGGSSYNEQFF. CDR3 in DNA: TGTGCCAGCAGCCTCCGGGGGGGGAGCTCCTACAATGAGCAGTTCTTC. The V and J genes are TRBV7-9 and TRBJ2-1, with 8 bases that match TRBD2. The germline V gene has CDR1 SEHNR and CDR2 FQNEAQ (reference sequence). The trim removed 5 bases at V and 0 bases at J, leaving 6 bases unmatched. The CDR3 has 16 residues. Supplemented by reference TRBV7-9 and TRBJ2-1, the full variable domain reads DTGVSQNPRHKITKRGQNVTFRCDPISEHNRLYWYRQTLGQGPEFLTYFQNEAQLEKSRLLSDRFSAERPKGSFSTLEIQRTEQGDSAMYLCASSLRGGSSYNEQFFGPGTRLTVL.

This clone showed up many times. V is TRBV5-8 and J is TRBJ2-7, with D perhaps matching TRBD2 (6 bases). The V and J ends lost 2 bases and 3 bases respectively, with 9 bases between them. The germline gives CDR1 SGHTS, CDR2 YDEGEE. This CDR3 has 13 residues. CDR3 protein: CASSFSGSYEQYF. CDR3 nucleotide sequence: TGTGCCAGCAGCTTTTCCGGGAGCTACGAGCAGTACTTC.

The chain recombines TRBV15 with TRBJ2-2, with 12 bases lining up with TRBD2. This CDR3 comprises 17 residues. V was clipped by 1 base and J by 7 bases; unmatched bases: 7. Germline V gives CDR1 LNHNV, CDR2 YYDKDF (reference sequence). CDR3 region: CATSRVRTSGIDGELFF. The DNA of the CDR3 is TGTGCCACCAGCAGAGTTAGGACTAGCGGGATTGACGGGGAGCTGTTTTTT.

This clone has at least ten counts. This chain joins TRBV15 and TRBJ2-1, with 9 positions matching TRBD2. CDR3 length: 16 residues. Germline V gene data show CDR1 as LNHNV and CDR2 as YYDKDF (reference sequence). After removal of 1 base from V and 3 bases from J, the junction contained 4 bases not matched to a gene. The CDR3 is CATSRGGRALYNEQFF. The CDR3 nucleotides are TGTGCCACCAGCAGAGGCGGGAGGGCCCTCTACAATGAGCAGTTCTTC.

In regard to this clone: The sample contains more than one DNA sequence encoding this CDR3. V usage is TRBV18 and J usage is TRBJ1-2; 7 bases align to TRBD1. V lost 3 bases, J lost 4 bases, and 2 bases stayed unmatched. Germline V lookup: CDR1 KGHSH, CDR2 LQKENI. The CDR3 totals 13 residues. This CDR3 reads CASSPRDSYGYTF. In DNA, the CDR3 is TGTGCCAGCTCACCGCGGGACAGCTATGGCTACACCTTC.

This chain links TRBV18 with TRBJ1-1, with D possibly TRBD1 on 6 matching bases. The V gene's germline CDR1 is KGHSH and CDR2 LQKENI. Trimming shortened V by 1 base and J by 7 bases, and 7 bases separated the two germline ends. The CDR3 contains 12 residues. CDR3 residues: CASSPQGGEAFF. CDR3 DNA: TGTGCCAGCTCACCACAGGGGGGTGAAGCTTTCTTT.

The CDR3 reads CASSVGGDQETQYF. As DNA, the CDR3 is TGTGCCAGCAGCGTAGGGGGGGACCAAGAGACCCAGTACTTC. The V call is TRBV7-3, the J call TRBJ2-5; D might be TRBD2 (7 bases). The CDR3 is 14 residues long. From germline, CDR1 is SGHTA and CDR2 FQGTGA. V lost 5 bases, J lost 0 bases, and 10 bases lay in between.

The DNA for the CDR3 is TGTGCCAGCAGTGAAGGAAGCGGGAGGGCCGTGGAGACCCAGTACTTC. It translates to CASSEGSGRAVETQYF. V usage is TRBV5-4 and J usage is TRBJ2-5; the match to TRBD2 covers 10 bases. After removal of 5 bases from V and 5 bases from J, the junction contained 12 bases not matched to a gene. This CDR3 contains 16 residues. Germline V gene sequence: CDR1 SGHNT, CDR2 YYREEE (reference sequence).

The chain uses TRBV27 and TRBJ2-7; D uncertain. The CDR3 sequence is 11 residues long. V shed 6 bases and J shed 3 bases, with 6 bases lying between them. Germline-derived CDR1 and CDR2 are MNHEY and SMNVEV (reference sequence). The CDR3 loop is CASRHGYEQYF. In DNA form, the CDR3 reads TGTGCCAGCAGACACGGCTACGAGCAGTACTTC.

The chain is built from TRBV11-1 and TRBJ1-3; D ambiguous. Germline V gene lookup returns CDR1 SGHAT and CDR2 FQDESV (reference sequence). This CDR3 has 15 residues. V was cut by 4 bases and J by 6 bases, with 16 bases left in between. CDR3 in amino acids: CASSSYGSLENTIYF. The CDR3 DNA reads TGTGCCAGCAGCTCTTACGGGTCACTGGAAAACACCATATATTTT.